This note documents a single T cell receptor (beta chain) sequence. Its antigen is not identified. The data belong to a study of cytomegalovirus exposure and HLA in healthy donors. Study-wide results and limits: A subsequent analysis found that TCR clusters from the first cohort also tended to co-occur in the 90 to 150 validation repertoires, with under 95% of cluster scores above 0.

Germline loops: CDR1 LNHDA, CDR2 SQIVND (reference sequence). V lost 5 bases to trimming and J lost 3 bases; unmatched junction nucleotides: 1. The CDR3 loop spans 14 amino acids. Separation from the roughly 670-subject first cohort characterized the roughly 120-subject validation cohort, to which the donors belonged. Produced via immunoSEQ multiplex PCR; TCRdb's table is partial and in-frame only. There are hundreds of thousands of clones in the sample; more than 75% occur only once, and over 0.7% lies in the top ten. The sequence was collected from a woman in her late teens or twenties in good health and CMV-seronegative. The chain is built from TRBV19 and TRBJ1-5; TRBD1 aligns across 10 bases. The sample consisted of PBMCs. This CDR3 reads CASSGTGDNQPQHF. The CDR3 DNA is TGTGCCAGTAGTGGGACAGGGGACAATCAGCCCCAGCATTTT.